The present entry profiles one T cell receptor (beta chain) with its context. Its specificity is unknown. This record belongs to a study of T cell repertoires in cytomegalovirus infection. On the study more broadly: Selected CMV epitopes included recently identified HLA-C-restricted ones as well as well-studied HLA-B-restricted ones. CMV infection plus the matching HLA type was flagged by public TCR beta signatures.

TCRdb reanalysed the reads using MiXCR and keeps one entry per CDR3 protein. Counted here are roughly 700,000 distinct CDR3 sequences, around 31% occurring once; the ten biggest clones make up 15% to 20%. Study results and caveats: HLA-C-restricted CMV clonotypes gave the most frequent clonotype in two of eight donors.

The source material was cultured PBMCs, sampled from culture after CMV antigen stimulation. The receptor was derived from a human donor in good health (CMV status not recorded). Some clones in this sample may be carry-over from other donors' samples.

CDR3 loop: CASSLGSGAGNEQFF. CDR3 DNA sequence: TGTGCCAGCAGCTTGGGGTCCGGAGCCGGGAATGAGCAGTTCTTC. The chain carries TRBV5-6 and TRBJ2-1; D is undetermined. Looked up from germline, CDR1 is SGHDT and CDR2 is YYEEEE. CDR3 length: 15 residues. The V end was cut by 0 bases, the J end by 7 bases, with 14 bases between.